Described below is a single T cell receptor beta chain sequence and its context. The CDR3 is 16 residues long. Per the germline V gene, CDR1 is SGHRS and CDR2 is YFSETQ. Trimming cost V 4 bases and J 5 bases, with 21 bases left between them. Molecular barcoded adaptors covering alpha/delta and beta/gamma chains were used on 400 to 450 ng RNA. MiXCR was run by TCRdb on the reads, yielding one entry per CDR3 protein. The sample has approximately 50,000 distinct CDR3 sequences; under 25% are singletons. This entry is derived from a study of read filtering for tumor transcriptome and immune sequencing. On the study more broadly: The cohort had around 18 men and over eleven women aged about 45 to 80, mean approximately 66 years.

Sequenced sample: a population of CD138-negative cells sorted from bone marrow. The TCR sequence derives from a donor at least 40 years old with multiple myeloma. The J gene is TRBJ2-5, the V gene TRBV5-1, with D possibly TRBD2 on 6 matching bases. DNA of the CDR3: TGCGCCAGCAGCGTACGGGGTGGAGGGGATTTCGAGACCCAGTACTTC. This codes for CASSVRGGGDFETQYF.